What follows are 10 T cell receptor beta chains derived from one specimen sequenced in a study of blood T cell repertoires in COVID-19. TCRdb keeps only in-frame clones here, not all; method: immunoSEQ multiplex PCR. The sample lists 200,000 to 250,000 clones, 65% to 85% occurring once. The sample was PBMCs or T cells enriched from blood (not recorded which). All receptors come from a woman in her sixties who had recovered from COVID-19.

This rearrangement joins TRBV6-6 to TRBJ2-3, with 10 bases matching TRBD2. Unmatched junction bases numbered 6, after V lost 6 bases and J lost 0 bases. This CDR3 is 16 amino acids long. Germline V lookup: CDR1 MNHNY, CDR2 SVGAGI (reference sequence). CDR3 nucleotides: TGTGCCAGCAGGTCCGGGACTAGCGTTAGCACAGATACGCAGTATTTT. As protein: CASRSGTSVSTDTQYF.

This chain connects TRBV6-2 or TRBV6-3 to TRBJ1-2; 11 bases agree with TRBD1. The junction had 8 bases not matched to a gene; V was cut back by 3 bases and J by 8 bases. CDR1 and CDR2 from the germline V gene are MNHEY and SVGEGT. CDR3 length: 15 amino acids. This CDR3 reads CASSYLPGQGDGYTF. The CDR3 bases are TGTGCCAGCAGTTATCTACCGGGACAGGGGGACGGCTACACCTTC.

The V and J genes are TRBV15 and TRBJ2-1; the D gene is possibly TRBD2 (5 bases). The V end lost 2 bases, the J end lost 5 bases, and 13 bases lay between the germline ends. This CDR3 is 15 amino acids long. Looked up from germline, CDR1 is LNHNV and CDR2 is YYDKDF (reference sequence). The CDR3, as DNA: TGTGCCACCAGCAGATTAGAGCGGAAAAACAATGAGCAGTTCTTC. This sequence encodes CATSRLERKNNEQFF.

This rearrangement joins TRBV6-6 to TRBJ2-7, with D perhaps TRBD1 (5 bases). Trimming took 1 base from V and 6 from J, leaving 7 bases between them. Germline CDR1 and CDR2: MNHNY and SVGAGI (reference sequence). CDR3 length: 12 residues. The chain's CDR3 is CASSYFQGEQYF. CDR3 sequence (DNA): TGTGCCAGCAGTTACTTCCAGGGCGAGCAGTACTTC.

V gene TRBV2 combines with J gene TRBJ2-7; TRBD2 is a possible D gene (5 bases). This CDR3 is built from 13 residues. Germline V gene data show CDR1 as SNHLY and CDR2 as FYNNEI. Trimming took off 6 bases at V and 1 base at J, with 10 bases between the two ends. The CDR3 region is CASRSLASYEQYF. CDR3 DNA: TGTGCCAGCAGGAGTCTAGCTTCCTACGAGCAGTACTTC.

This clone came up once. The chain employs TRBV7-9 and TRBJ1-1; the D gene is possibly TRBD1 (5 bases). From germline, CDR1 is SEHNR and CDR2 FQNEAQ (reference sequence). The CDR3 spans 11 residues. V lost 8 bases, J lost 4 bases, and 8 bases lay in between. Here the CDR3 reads CASGGGTEAFF. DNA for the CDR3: TGTGCCAGCGGGGGAGGCACTGAAGCTTTCTTT.

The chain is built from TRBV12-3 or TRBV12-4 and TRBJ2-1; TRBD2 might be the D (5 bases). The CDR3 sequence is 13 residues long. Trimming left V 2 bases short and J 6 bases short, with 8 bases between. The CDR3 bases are TGTGCCAGCAGTTTATCGGGAATCAATGAGCAGTTCTTC. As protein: CASSLSGINEQFF.

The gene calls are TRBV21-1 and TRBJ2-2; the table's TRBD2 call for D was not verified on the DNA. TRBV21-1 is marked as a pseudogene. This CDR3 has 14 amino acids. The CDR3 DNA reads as TGTGCCAGCGGAGGGGACTGGGACACCGGGGAGCTGTTTTTT. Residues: CASGGDWDTGELFF.

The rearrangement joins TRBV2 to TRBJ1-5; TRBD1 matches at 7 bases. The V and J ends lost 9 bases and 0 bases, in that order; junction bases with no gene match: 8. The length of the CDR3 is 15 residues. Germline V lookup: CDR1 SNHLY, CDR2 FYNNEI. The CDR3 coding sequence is TGTGCCAGTCGGGACAGACTAAATAGCAATCAGCCCCAGCATTTT. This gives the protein CASRDRLNSNQPQHF.

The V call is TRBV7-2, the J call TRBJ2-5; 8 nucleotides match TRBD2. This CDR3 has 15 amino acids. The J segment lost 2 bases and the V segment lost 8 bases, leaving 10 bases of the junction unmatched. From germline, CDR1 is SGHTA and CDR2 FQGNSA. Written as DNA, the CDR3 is TGTGCCAGCGGAGGGGCTAGCGGGTATCAAGAGACCCAGTACTTC. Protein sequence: CASGGASGYQETQYF.